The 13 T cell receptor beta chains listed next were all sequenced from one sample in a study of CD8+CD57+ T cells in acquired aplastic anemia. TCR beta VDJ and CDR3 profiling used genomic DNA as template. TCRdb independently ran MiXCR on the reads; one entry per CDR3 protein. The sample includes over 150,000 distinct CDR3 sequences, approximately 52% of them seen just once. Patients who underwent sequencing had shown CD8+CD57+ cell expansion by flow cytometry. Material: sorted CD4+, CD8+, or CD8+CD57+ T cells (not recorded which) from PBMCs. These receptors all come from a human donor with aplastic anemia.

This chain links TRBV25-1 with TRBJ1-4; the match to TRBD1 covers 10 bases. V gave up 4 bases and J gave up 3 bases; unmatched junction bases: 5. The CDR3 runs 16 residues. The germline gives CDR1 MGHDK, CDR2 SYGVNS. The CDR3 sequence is CASSVAGTGANEKLFF. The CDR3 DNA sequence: TGTGCCAGCAGTGTGGCCGGGACAGGGGCTAATGAAAAACTGTTTTTT.

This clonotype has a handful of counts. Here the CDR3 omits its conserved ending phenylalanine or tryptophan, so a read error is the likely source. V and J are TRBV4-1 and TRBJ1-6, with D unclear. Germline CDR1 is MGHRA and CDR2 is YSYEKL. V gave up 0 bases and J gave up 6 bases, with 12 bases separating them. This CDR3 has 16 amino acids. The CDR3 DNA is TGCGCCAGCAGCCAAGACGCCCCGGCTCCTAATTCACCCCTCCACTCT. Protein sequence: CASSQDAPAPNSPLHS.

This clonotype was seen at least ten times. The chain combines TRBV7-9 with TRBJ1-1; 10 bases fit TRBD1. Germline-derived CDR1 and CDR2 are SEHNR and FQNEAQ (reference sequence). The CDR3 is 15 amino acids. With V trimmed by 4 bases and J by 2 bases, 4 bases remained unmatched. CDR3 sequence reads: CASSSTGGLNTEAFF. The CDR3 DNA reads TGTGCCAGCAGCTCGACAGGGGGCCTCAACACTGAAGCTTTCTTT.

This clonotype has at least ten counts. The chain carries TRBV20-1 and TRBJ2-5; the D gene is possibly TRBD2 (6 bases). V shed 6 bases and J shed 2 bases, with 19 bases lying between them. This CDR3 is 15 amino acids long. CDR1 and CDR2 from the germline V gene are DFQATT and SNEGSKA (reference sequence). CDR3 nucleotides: TGCAGTGCGCGCACTAGCACCTACCGTCAAGAGACCCAGTACTTC. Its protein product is CSARTSTYRQETQYF.

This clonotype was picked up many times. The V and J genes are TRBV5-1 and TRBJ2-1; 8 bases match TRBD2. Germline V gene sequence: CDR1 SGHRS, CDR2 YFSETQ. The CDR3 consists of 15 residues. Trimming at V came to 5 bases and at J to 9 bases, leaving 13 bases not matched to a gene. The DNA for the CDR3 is TGCGCCAGCAGGGAGGCGGGGGGCCCCTTTAGTGAGCAGTTCTTC. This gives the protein CASREAGGPFSEQFF.

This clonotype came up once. The CDR3 sequence: CATSDSRGGLGETQYF. The CDR3 bases are TGTGCCACCAGTGATTCCCGGGGGGGACTAGGTGAGACCCAGTACTTC. The rearrangement joins TRBV24-1 to TRBJ2-5; TRBD2 agrees at 8 bases. Germline V gene lookup returns CDR1 KGHDR and CDR2 SFDVKD. The CDR3 runs to 16 residues. J lost 5 bases, V lost 2 bases, and 9 bases had no gene match.

The CDR3 DNA is TGTGCCAGCAGCCCTGGGGTAGGAGGTGAAAAACTGTTTTTT. Translating gives CASSPGVGGEKLFF. The chain employs TRBV25-1 and TRBJ1-4; D is unresolved. Germline V gives CDR1 MGHDK, CDR2 SYGVNS. The CDR3 length is 14 residues. Trimming removed 6 bases from V and 7 bases from J, with 15 bases in between.

The CDR3 reads CASSAPVSSPLHF. The CDR3, as DNA: TGTGCCAGCAGCGCTCCTGTGAGTTCACCCCTCCACTTT. The genes are TRBV7-2 and TRBJ1-6, with D hard to call. Looked up from germline, CDR1 is SGHTA and CDR2 is FQGNSA. The CDR3 spans 13 residues. V was trimmed by 5 bases and J by 9 bases, leaving 11 bases between them.

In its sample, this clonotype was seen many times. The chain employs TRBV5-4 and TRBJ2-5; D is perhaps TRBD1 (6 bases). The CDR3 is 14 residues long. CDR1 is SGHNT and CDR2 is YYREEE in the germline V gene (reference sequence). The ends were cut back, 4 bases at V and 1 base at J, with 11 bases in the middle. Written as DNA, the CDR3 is TGTGCCAGCAGCAAAGTAGGGGGCCAAGAGACCCAGTACTTC. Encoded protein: CASSKVGGQETQYF.

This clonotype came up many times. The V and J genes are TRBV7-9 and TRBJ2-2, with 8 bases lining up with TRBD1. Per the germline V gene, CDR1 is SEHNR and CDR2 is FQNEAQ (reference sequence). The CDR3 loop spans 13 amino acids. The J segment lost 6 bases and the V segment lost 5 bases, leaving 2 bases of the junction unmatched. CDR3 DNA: TGTGCCAGCAGCGTACAGGGGGCCGGGGAGCTGTTTTTT. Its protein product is CASSVQGAGELFF.

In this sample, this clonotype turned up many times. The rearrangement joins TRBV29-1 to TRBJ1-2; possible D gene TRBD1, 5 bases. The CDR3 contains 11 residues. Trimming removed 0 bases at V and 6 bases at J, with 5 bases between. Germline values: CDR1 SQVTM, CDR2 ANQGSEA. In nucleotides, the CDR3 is TGCAGCGTTGAAGACAGGGATGGCTACACCTTC. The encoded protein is CSVEDRDGYTF.

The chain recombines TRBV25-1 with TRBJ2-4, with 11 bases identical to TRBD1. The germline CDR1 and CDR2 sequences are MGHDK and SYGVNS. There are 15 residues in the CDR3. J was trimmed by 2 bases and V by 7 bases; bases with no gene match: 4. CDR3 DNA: TGTGCCAGCATCCGGACAGGGGGCACCAAAAACATTCAGTACTTC. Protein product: CASIRTGGTKNIQYF.

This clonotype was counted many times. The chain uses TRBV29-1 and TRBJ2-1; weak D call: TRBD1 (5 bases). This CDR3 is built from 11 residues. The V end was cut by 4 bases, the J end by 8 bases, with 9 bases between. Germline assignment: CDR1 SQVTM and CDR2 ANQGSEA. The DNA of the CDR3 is TGCAGCGTTGGTGTAGGGGATGAGCAGTTCTTC. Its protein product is CSVGVGDEQFF.